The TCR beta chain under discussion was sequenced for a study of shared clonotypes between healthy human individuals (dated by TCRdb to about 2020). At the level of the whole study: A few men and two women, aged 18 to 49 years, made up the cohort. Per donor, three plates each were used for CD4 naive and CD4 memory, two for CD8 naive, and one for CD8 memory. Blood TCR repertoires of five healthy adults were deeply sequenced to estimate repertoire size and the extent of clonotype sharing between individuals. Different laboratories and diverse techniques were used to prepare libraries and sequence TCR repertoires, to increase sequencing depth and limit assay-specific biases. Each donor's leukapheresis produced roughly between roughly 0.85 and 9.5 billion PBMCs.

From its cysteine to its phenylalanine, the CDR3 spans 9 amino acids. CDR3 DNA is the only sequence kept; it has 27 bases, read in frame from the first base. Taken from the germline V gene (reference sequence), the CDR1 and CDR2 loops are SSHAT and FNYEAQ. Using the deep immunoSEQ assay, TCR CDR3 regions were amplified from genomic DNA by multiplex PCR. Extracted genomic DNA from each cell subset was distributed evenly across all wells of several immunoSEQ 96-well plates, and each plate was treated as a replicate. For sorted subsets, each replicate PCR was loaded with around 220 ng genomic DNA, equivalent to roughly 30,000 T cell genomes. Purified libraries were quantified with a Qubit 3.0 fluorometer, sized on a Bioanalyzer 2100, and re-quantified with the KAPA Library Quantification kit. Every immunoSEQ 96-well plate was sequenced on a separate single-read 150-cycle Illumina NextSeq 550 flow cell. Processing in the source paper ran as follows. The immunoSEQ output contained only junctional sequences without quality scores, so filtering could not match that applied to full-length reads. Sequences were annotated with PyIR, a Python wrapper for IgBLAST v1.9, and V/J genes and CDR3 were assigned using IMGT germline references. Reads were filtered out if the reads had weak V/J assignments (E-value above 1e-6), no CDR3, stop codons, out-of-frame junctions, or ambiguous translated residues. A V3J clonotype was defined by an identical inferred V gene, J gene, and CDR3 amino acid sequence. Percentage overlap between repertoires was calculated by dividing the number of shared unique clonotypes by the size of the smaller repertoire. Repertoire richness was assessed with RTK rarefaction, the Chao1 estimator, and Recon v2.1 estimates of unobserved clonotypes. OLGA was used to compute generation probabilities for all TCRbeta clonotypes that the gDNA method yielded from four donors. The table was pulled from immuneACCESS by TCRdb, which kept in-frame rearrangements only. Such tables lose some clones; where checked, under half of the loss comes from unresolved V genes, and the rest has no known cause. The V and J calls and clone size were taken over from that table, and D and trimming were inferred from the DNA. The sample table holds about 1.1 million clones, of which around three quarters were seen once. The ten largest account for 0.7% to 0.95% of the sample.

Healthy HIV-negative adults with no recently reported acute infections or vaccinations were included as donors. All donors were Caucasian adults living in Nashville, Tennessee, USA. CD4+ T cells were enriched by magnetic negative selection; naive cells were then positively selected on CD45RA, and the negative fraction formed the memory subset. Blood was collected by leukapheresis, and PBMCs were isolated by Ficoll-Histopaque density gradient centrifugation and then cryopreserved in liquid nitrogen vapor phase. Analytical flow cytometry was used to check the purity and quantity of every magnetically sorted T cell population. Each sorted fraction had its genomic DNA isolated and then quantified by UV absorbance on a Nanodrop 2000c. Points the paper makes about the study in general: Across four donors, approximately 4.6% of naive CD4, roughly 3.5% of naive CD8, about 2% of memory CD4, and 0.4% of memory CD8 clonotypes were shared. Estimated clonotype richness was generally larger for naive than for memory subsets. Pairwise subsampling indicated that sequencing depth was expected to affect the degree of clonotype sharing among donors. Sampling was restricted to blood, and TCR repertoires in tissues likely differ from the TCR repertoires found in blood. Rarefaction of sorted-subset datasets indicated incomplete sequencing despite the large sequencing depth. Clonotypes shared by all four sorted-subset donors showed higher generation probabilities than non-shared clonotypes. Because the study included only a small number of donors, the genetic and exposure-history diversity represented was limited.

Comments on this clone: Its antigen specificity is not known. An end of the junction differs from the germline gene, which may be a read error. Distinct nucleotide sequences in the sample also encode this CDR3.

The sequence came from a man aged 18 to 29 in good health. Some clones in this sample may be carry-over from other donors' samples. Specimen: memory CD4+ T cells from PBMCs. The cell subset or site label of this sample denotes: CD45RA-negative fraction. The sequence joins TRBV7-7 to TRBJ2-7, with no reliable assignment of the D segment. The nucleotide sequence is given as TGTGCTAGCAGCCGCCTCTGGGTATTC. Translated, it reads CASSRLWVF. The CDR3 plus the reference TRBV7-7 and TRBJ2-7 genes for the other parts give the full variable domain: GAGVSQSPRYKVTKRGQDVTLRCDPISSHATLYWYQQALGQGPEFLTYFNYEAQPDKSGLPSDRFSAERPEGSISTLTIQRTEQRDSAMYRCASSRLWVFGPGTRLTVT.